One and the same sample provided the 12 T cell receptor beta chains below, sequenced in a study of blood T cells in healthy people across ages. The second PCR ran about 6 to 11 cycles with a sample-barcoded 5' primer and J-beta primers. One entry per CDR3 protein, called by TCRdb with MiXCR from the 5' RACE reads. The sample records approximately 2,000,000 distinct CDR3 sequences, roughly two fifths being singletons. The sequencing input was blood. The receptors originated from a human donor in good health.

The chain carries TRBV4-3 and TRBJ1-2; possibly TRBD1 for D (5 bases). The ends were cut back, 4 bases at V and 5 bases at J, with 17 bases in the middle. Germline CDR1 is LGHNA and CDR2 is YSLEER. This CDR3 is 15 amino acids long. CDR3 protein: CASSRRMTEGYGYTF. In DNA, the CDR3 is TGCGCCAGCAGCCGTAGAATGACAGAAGGGTATGGCTACACCTTC.

The chain uses TRBV13 and TRBJ1-2; D remains ambiguous. Looked up from germline, CDR1 is PRHDT and CDR2 is FYEKMQ (reference sequence). The V and J ends lost 0 bases and 7 bases respectively, with 9 bases between them. CDR3 size: 13 residues. CDR3 amino acids: CASSLGKSGGYTF. The CDR3 DNA is TGTGCCAGCAGCTTAGGGAAGAGTGGTGGCTACACCTTC. The full variable domain, rest sourced from reference TRBV13 and TRBJ1-2, is AAGVIQSPRHLIKEKRETATLKCYPIPRHDTVYWYQQGPGQDPQFLISFYEKMQSDKGSIPDRFSAQQFSDYHSELNMSSLELGDSALYFCASSLGKSGGYTFGSGTRLTVV.

The J gene is TRBJ1-2, the V gene TRBV7-9, with a tentative D call TRBD1 (6 bases). Trimming removed 2 bases at V and 10 bases at J, with 17 bases between. CDR3 length: 14 amino acids. Germline V gives CDR1 SEHNR, CDR2 FQNEAQ (reference sequence). CDR3 region: CASSLNRDTNHYTF. DNA of the CDR3: TGTGCCAGCAGCTTAAACCGGGACACCAACCACTACACCTTC.

As regards this clonotype: The conserved phenylalanine or tryptophan normally closing the CDR3 is absent here, so this likely arose from a read error. CDR3 protein: CASSSAPAGQTNTGELFC. The DNA for the CDR3 is TGTGCCAGCAGCTCGGCCCCAGCGGGGCAGACGAACACCGGGGAGCTGTTTTGT. J is TRBJ2-2 and V is TRBV4-2; 7 positions agree with TRBD2. The V gene end was trimmed by 5 bases and the J gene end by 0 bases; junction bases not matched to a gene: 12. The CDR3 totals 18 residues. From germline, CDR1 is LGHNA and CDR2 YNFKEQ.

J is TRBJ1-1 and V is TRBV9; D gene unclear. Germline-derived CDR1 and CDR2 are SGDLS and YYNGEE. This CDR3 region has 16 residues. Trimming left V 2 bases short and J 1 base short, with 15 bases between. CDR3 in amino acids: CASSVSPGPPNTEAFF. The CDR3 DNA is TGTGCCAGCAGCGTGAGCCCCGGGCCCCCGAACACTGAAGCTTTCTTT.

This clonotype has only one observation. This chain links TRBV29-1 with TRBJ2-5; TRBD1 agrees at 7 bases. The V gene end was trimmed by 7 bases and the J gene end by 5 bases; junction bases not matched to a gene: 13. Germline values: CDR1 SQVTM, CDR2 ANQGSEA. The CDR3 covers 14 residues. The CDR3 region is CSAEGALVRETQYF. CDR3 in DNA: TGCAGCGCCGAGGGGGCTCTAGTACGTGAGACCCAGTACTTC.

This chain joins TRBV15 and TRBJ2-5; tentative D call: TRBD2 (5 bases). The DNA end lines up better with TRBJ2-7; the J call may be wrong. Germline lookup yields CDR1 LNHNV and CDR2 YYDKDF (reference sequence). CDR3 length: 16 amino acids. CDR3 in DNA: TGTGCCACCAGCAGAGATCGGGCAGGCGGGTGGTCCGAGCAGTACTTC. It encodes CATSRDRAGGWSEQYF.

The table lists this clonotype with many counts. The rearrangement uses TRBV12-3 or TRBV12-4 and TRBJ2-5, with D possibly matching TRBD2 (5 bases). The CDR3 loop spans 14 amino acids. Trimming removed 6 bases at V and 5 bases at J, with 16 bases between. CDR3: CASSSDSPRETQYF. The CDR3 DNA reads TGTGCCAGCAGCTCGGACTCACCCAGGGAGACCCAGTACTTC.

This clonotype has only a few counts. The gene calls are TRBV12-3 or TRBV12-4 and TRBJ2-6, with 7 bases identical to TRBD1. The CDR3 is 19 amino acids. V lost 1 base to trimming and J lost 2 bases; unmatched junction nucleotides: 11. The CDR3 is CASSLGGGVYRAGANVLTF. The DNA of the CDR3 is TGTGCCAGCAGTTTAGGAGGGGGCGTATACCGGGCTGGGGCCAACGTCCTGACTTTC.

This clonotype appeared a few times. The chain recombines TRBV13 with TRBJ2-5; the D gene is possibly TRBD2 (5 bases). The CDR3 sequence is 15 residues long. V lost 5 bases and J lost 5, with 18 bases in between. Germline CDR1 is PRHDT and CDR2 is FYEKMQ (reference sequence). The DNA for the CDR3 is TGTGCCAGCAGCGATACCGCGGGTGTTTGGGAGACCCAGTACTTC. It codes for CASSDTAGVWETQYF.

V gene TRBV4-3 combines with J gene TRBJ2-7; D gene unclear. CDR1 and CDR2 from the germline V gene are LGHNA and YSLEER. With 1 base removed from V and 0 bases from J, the gap between germline ends came to 13 bases. This CDR3 comprises 16 residues. The CDR3: CASSQVAREDSYEQYF. The CDR3 coding sequence is TGCGCCAGCAGCCAAGTTGCAAGGGAAGACTCCTACGAGCAGTACTTC.

This clonotype appeared a few times. The V call is TRBV7-9, the J call TRBJ2-7; possible D gene TRBD1, 5 bases. V gave up 0 bases and J gave up 3 bases, with 12 bases separating them. Germline V gives CDR1 SEHNR, CDR2 FQNEAQ (reference sequence). The CDR3 is 15 residues long. CDR3 nucleotides: TGTGCCAGCAGCTTAGCGCAGACAGCCGGCTACGAGCAGTACTTC. It specifies CASSLAQTAGYEQYF. The whole variable domain, remainder taken from reference TRBV7-9 and TRBJ2-7, is DTGVSQNPRHKITKRGQNVTFRCDPISEHNRLYWYRQTLGQGPEFLTYFQNEAQLEKSRLLSDRFSAERPKGSFSTLEIQRTEQGDSAMYLCASSLAQTAGYEQYFGPGTRLTVT.